Shown below are 24 T cell receptor beta chains from a single sample sequenced in a study of T cell repertoires in cytomegalovirus infection. MiXCR was run by TCRdb on the reads, yielding one entry per CDR3 protein. The top ten hold roughly 25% of the sample, which has 560,000 or so distinct CDR3 sequences, approximately 15% seen once. Sequencing used CD8+ T cells from PBMCs. All receptors derive from a human donor in good health (CMV status not recorded). Some clones in this sample may be carry-over from other donors' samples.

A few counts support this clonotype. The chain joins TRBV10-2 to TRBJ1-5; 10 nucleotides align to TRBD1. V was pared by 2 bases and J by 3 bases, with 7 bases of the junction left unmatched. CDR1 and CDR2 from the germline V gene are WSHSY and SAAADI. This CDR3 comprises 17 residues. In DNA, the CDR3 is TGCGCCAGCAGTGAGGGACGGACAGGGGGGCTCAATCAGCCCCAGCATTTT. Its translation: CASSEGRTGGLNQPQHF.

The V gene is TRBV2, the J gene TRBJ2-1; TRBD2 agrees at 12 bases. The J segment lost 8 bases and the V segment lost 7 bases, leaving 9 bases of the junction unmatched. Germline V gene data show CDR1 as SNHLY and CDR2 as FYNNEI. CDR3 length: 15 amino acids. This CDR3 reads CASISPGLAGDEQFF. CDR3 sequence (DNA): TGTGCCAGCATCTCTCCGGGACTAGCGGGCGATGAGCAGTTCTTC.

This clonotype was counted many times. V and J are TRBV12-3 or TRBV12-4 and TRBJ1-2, with D possibly TRBD1 on 5 matching bases. The CDR3 is 12 amino acids. Trimming removed 5 bases from V and 12 bases from J, with 16 bases in between. The CDR3 DNA sequence: TGTGCCAGCAGTACAGAAAGGGGCGAAAACACCTTC. Translated, it gives CASSTERGENTF.

The chain joins TRBV20-1 to TRBJ2-3; D perhaps matches TRBD2 (6 bases). Germline values: CDR1 DFQATT, CDR2 SNEGSKA (reference sequence). This CDR3 has 14 residues. V lost 3 bases and J lost 5, with 15 bases in between. CDR3 protein: CSASTGEAQDTQYF. The CDR3 nucleotides read TGCAGTGCTAGTACGGGGGAGGCACAAGATACGCAGTATTTT.

This clonotype was seen more than once but under ten times. The chain combines TRBV11-2 with TRBJ2-7; 14 bases are shared with TRBD2. V gave up 5 bases and J gave up 3 bases; unmatched junction bases: 9. Germline V gives CDR1 SGHAT, CDR2 FQNNGV. CDR3 length: 17 residues. This CDR3 reads CASSPTSGRALDYEQYF. DNA of the CDR3: TGTGCCAGCAGCCCGACTAGCGGGAGGGCCCTGGACTACGAGCAGTACTTC.

This chain links TRBV5-4 with TRBJ1-3; D is uncertain. Germline CDR1 and CDR2: SGHNT and YYREEE (reference sequence). Trimming removed 4 bases at V and 0 bases at J, with 11 bases between. This CDR3 has 15 amino acids. The CDR3 reads CASSRPASSGNTIYF. The DNA for the CDR3 is TGTGCCAGCAGCCGACCGGCTAGCTCTGGAAACACCATATATTTT.

This clonotype has at least ten counts. The DNA of the CDR3 is TGTGCCAGCAGTGACGGGACTAGCGGGGGGGCAGATACGCAGTATTTT. Amino acids: CASSDGTSGGADTQYF. The chain is built from TRBV6-4 and TRBJ2-3, with 16 nucleotides matching TRBD2. Trimming cost V 2 bases and J 4 bases; bases outside gene matches: 0. The V gene's germline CDR1 is MRHNA and CDR2 SNTAGT. The CDR3 is 16 amino acids.

This clonotype has more than one count but fewer than ten. The chain recombines TRBV29-1 with TRBJ1-3; 7 bases are a match to TRBD1. This CDR3 contains 15 residues. V lost 1 base and J lost 1; bases outside the gene matches: 4. Germline CDR1 and CDR2: SQVTM and ANQGSEA. CDR3 sequence (DNA): TGCAGCGTTGAAGGGGACAGATATTCTGGAAACACCATATATTTT. Translating gives CSVEGDRYSGNTIYF.

This clonotype was observed at least ten times. The chain employs TRBV7-8 and TRBJ2-1, with TRBD2 matching over 8 bases. Germline CDR1 reads SGHVS; CDR2 reads FQNEAQ. The CDR3 covers 15 residues. J gave up 3 bases and V 8 bases, and 9 bases lay outside the gene matches. The CDR3 region is CASAPGAGGYNEQFF. Here the CDR3 DNA reads TGTGCCAGCGCCCCCGGGGCGGGAGGCTACAATGAGCAGTTCTTC.

This clonotype was picked up many times. The J gene is TRBJ1-2, the V gene TRBV29-1, with D hard to call. Germline CDR1 SQVTM, CDR2 ANQGSEA. The CDR3 consists of 13 residues. Trimming removed 2 bases from V and 5 bases from J, with 12 bases in between. The CDR3 DNA sequence: TGCAGCGTTGAATTCGGCAGCCTTTATGGCTACACCTTC. Translated: CSVEFGSLYGYTF.

This clonotype was detected a few times. The rearrangement links TRBV28 to TRBJ2-5, with a possible D match to TRBD1 (5 bases). The CDR3 totals 14 residues. V gave up 2 bases and J gave up 3 bases, with 10 bases separating them. Germline V gene data show CDR1 as MDHEN and CDR2 as SYDVKM. The CDR3 sequence: CASSLNQGEETQYF. The CDR3 coding sequence is TGTGCCAGCAGTTTAAACCAAGGGGAAGAGACCCAGTACTTC.

This sequence joins TRBV7-3 and TRBJ2-1; 10 bases are shared with TRBD1. CDR1 is SGHTA, CDR2 FQGTGA, per germline. The CDR3 length is 15 residues. Trimming took 2 bases from V and 7 from J; bases not matched to a gene: 5. Here the CDR3 DNA reads TGTGCCAGCAGCTTATATGGGACAGGGGTTAATGAGCAGTTCTTC. Its protein is CASSLYGTGVNEQFF.

Only a few counts were recorded for this clonotype. The genes are TRBV2 and TRBJ1-5; D might be TRBD1 (5 bases). This CDR3 spans 15 amino acids. V dropped 4 bases and J dropped 7 bases, with 17 bases sitting between them. Germline lookup yields CDR1 SNHLY and CDR2 FYNNEI. CDR3 sequence: CASSGGTGAEQPQHF. For the CDR3, the DNA is TGTGCCAGCAGTGGAGGGACCGGGGCGGAGCAGCCCCAGCATTTT.

The chain combines TRBV27 with TRBJ2-2; possible D gene TRBD1, 5 bases. Germline V gene lookup returns CDR1 MNHEY and CDR2 SMNVEV (reference sequence). Between the trimmed V and J ends, which lost 4 bases and 0 bases, there was a span of 15 bases. The CDR3 is 17 amino acids. The chain's CDR3 is CASSSRTGHTNTGELFF. For the CDR3, the DNA is TGTGCCAGCAGTTCCCGCACTGGACACACGAACACCGGGGAGCTGTTTTTT.

This clonotype has more than one count but fewer than ten. The chain links TRBV2 to TRBJ2-2, with D possibly matching TRBD2 (7 bases). Germline CDR1 is SNHLY and CDR2 is FYNNEI. Trimming removed 6 bases from V and 3 bases from J, with 17 bases in between. The CDR3 spans 16 residues. DNA of the CDR3: TGTGCCAGCAGACGGACAGCGGGGAGAGACACCGGGGAGCTGTTTTTT. This sequence encodes CASRRTAGRDTGELFF.

In its sample, this clonotype was seen many times. This sequence joins TRBV29-1 and TRBJ1-4; D uncertain. This CDR3 has 13 amino acids. V was cut by 7 bases and J by 7 bases, with 16 bases left in between. The germline CDR1 and CDR2 sequences are SQVTM and ANQGSEA. As DNA, the CDR3 is TGCAGCGCCGGTTGGCGGGGAATTGAAAAACTGTTTTTT. It yields the protein CSAGWRGIEKLFF. Full variable domain (remainder filled in from reference TRBV29-1 and TRBJ1-4): SAVISQKPSRDICQRGTSLTIQCQVDSQVTMMFWYRQQPGQSLTLIATANQGSEATYESGFVIDKFPISRPNLTFSTLTVSNMSPEDSSIYLCSAGWRGIEKLFFGSGTQLSVL.

This clonotype occurred many times. The junction departs from germline at one end; a sequencing error may be responsible. The chain couples TRBV7-7 to TRBJ2-7, with D tentatively TRBD2 (5 bases). Germline CDR1 SSHAT, CDR2 FNYEAQ (reference sequence). The CDR3 covers 14 residues. The CDR3 region has the DNA TGTGCTAGCAGCTCCACCGGGAACCCCTACGAGCAGTACTTC. Its translation: CASSSTGNPYEQYF.

The rearrangement uses TRBV6-8 and TRBJ2-7, with D hard to call. CDR3 length: 13 residues. CDR1 is MNHGY and CDR2 is SAAAGT in the germline V gene. The ends were cut back, 6 bases at V and 5 bases at J, with 14 bases in the middle. CDR3 residues: CASSLLWAHEQYF. Written as DNA, the CDR3 is TGTGCCAGCAGCTTACTATGGGCCCACGAGCAGTACTTC.

V usage is TRBV5-1 and J usage is TRBJ1-1; 10 bases agree with TRBD1. Germline V gene data show CDR1 as SGHRS and CDR2 as YFSETQ. The CDR3 sequence is 14 residues long. V lost 4 bases to trimming and J lost 4 bases; unmatched junction nucleotides: 4. The chain's CDR3 is CASSGWTGGTEAFF. CDR3 coding DNA: TGCGCCAGCAGCGGATGGACAGGGGGCACTGAAGCTTTCTTT.

This clonotype was observed a few times. The rearrangement links TRBV6-6 to TRBJ1-5; D perhaps matches TRBD1 (5 bases). Germline-derived CDR1 and CDR2 are MNHNY and SVGAGI (reference sequence). The CDR3 has 15 amino acids. The V and J ends lost 2 bases and 4 bases respectively, with 12 bases between them. In DNA form, the CDR3 reads TGTGCCAGCAGTTACGTACAGGAGGTGAATCAGCCCCAGCATTTT. Amino acids: CASSYVQEVNQPQHF.

The table lists this clonotype with many counts. This sequence joins TRBV25-1 and TRBJ1-1; D is uncertain. Trimming took off 8 bases at V and 4 bases at J, with 11 bases between the two ends. Germline V lookup: CDR1 MGHDK, CDR2 SYGVNS. The CDR3 consists of 12 residues. This CDR3 is CASGLEGTEAFF. The CDR3 DNA reads TGTGCCAGCGGACTGGAAGGCACTGAAGCTTTCTTT.

As to this clonotype: The junction differs from germline at one of its ends, possibly a read error. The chain employs TRBV28 and TRBJ1-1; D perhaps matches TRBD1 (5 bases). This CDR3 has 16 amino acids. Germline V gene data show CDR1 as MDHEN and CDR2 as SYDVKM. DNA of the CDR3: TGTGCCAGCAGTCTGACAGACTTAACCATGAACCCTGAAGCTTTCTTT. It yields the protein CASSLTDLTMNPEAFF.

J is TRBJ1-5 and V is TRBV27, with D hard to call. The CDR3 has 11 residues. With 2 bases removed from V and 6 bases from J, the gap between germline ends came to 2 bases. Germline V gene data show CDR1 as MNHEY and CDR2 as SMNVEV (reference sequence). CDR3 in amino acids: CASSLRQPQHF. As DNA, the CDR3 is TGTGCCAGCAGTTTACGTCAGCCCCAGCATTTT.

The table lists this clonotype with a count of one. The rearrangement links TRBV6-5 to TRBJ2-7, with 10 bases that match TRBD1. J gave up 5 bases and V 9 bases, and 13 bases lay outside the gene matches. This CDR3 comprises 15 residues. CDR1 and CDR2 (germline): MNHEY, SVGAGI. The CDR3 bases are TGTGCCAGTCGAACCGGGACAGGGGATGAGCACGAGCAGTACTTC. Encoded protein: CASRTGTGDEHEQYF.